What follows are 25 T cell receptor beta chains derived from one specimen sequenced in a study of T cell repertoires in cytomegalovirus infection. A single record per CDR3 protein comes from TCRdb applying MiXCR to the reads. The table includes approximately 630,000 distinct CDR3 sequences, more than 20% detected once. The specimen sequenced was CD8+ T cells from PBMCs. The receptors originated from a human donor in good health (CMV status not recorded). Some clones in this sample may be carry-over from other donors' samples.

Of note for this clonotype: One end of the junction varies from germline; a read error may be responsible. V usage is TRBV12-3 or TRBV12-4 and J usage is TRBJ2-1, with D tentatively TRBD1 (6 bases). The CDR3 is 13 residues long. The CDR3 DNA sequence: TGTGTCAGCAGTCCGACAGGTAGCAATGAGCAGTTCTTC. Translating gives CVSSPTGSNEQFF.

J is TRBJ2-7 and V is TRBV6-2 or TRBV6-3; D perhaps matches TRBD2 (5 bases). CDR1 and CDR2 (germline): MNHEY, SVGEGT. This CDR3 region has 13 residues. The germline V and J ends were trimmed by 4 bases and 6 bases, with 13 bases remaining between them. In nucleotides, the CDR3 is TGTGCCAGCAGTTCCAATCTCCGGGGCGAGCAGTACGTC. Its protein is CASSSNLRGEQYV.

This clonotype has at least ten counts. The CDR3 sequence is CASSPGDSYEQYF. The CDR3 nucleotides read TGTGCCAGCAGCCCGGGGGACTCCTACGAGCAGTACTTC. The chain is built from TRBV7-9 and TRBJ2-7; D may be TRBD2 (6 bases). Germline CDR1 SEHNR, CDR2 FQNEAQ (reference sequence). Trimming took 5 bases from V and 0 from J, leaving 8 bases between them. CDR3 size: 13 residues.

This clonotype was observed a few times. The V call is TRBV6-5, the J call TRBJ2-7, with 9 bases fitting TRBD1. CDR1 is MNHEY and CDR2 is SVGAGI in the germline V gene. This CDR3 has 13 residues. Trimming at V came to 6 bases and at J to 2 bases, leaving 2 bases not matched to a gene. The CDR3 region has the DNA TGTGCCAGCAGGGGACAGGGAACCTACGAGCAGTACGTC. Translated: CASRGQGTYEQYV.

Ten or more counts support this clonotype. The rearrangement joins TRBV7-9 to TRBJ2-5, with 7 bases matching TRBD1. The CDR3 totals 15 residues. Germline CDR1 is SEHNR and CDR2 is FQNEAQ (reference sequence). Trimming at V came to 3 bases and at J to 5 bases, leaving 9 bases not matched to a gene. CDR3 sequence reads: CASSLVGRGMETQYF. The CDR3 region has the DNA TGTGCCAGCAGCTTGGTTGGCAGGGGGATGGAGACCCAGTACTTC.

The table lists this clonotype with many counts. The CDR3 DNA reads TGTGCCAGCGCCTGGGCCGATTCCAATCAGCCCCAGCATTTT. Protein: CASAWADSNQPQHF. This chain uses TRBV7-2 with TRBJ1-5; D is ambiguous. Trimming removed 8 bases at V and 3 bases at J, with 14 bases between. The CDR3 has 14 residues. The germline CDR1 and CDR2 sequences are SGHTA and FQGNSA.

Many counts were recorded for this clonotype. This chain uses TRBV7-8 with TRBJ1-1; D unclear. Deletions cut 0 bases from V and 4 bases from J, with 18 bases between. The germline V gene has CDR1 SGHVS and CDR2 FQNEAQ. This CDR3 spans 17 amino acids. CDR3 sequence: CASSLASAGQARTEAFF. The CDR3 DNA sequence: TGTGCCAGCAGCTTAGCGTCGGCAGGCCAGGCGCGCACTGAAGCTTTCTTT.

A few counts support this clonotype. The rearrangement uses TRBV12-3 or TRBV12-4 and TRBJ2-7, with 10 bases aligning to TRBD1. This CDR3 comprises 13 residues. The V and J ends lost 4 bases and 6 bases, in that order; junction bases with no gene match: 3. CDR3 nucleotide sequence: TGTGCCAGCAGTTCGGGGACAGGGGTCGAGCAGTACTTC. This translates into CASSSGTGVEQYF.

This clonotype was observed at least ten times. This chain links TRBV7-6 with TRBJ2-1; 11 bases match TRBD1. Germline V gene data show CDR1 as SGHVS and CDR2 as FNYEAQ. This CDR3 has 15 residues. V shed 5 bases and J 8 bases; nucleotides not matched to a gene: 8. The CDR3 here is CASSDGQGATDEQFF. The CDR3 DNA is TGTGCCAGCAGCGACGGACAGGGGGCGACGGATGAGCAGTTCTTC.

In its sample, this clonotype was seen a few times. In DNA form, the CDR3 reads TGTGCCAGCTCGCCTTCTAGCGGGGTCTTCGTGAACACCGGGGAGCTGTTTTTT. Protein product: CASSPSSGVFVNTGELFF. The chain combines TRBV18 with TRBJ2-2, with 9 bases fitting TRBD2. Trimming removed 6 bases from V and 1 base from J; junction bases left unmatched: 12. This CDR3 has 18 amino acids. Germline V gives CDR1 KGHSH, CDR2 LQKENI.

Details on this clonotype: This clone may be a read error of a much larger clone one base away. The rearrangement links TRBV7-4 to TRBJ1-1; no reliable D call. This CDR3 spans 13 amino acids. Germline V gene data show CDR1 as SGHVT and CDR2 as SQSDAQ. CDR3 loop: CANSSDLGTEAFF. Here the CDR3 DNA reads TGTGCCAACAGCTCGGACCTGGGCACTGAAGCTTTCTTT.

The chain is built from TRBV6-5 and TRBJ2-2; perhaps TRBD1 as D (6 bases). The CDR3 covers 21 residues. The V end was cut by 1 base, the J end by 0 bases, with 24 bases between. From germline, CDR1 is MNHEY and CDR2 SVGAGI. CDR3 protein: CASSYFRRRTALGANTGELFF. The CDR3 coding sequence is TGTGCCAGCAGTTACTTCCGCCGTAGGACAGCGCTAGGGGCGAACACCGGGGAGCTGTTTTTT.

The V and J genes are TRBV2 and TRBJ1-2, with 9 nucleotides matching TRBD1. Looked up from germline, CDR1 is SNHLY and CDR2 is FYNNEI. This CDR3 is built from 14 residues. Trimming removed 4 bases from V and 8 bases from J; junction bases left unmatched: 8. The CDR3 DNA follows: TGTGCCAGCAGTGTATACAGGGGGCCGGGAGGCTACACCTTC. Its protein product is CASSVYRGPGGYTF.

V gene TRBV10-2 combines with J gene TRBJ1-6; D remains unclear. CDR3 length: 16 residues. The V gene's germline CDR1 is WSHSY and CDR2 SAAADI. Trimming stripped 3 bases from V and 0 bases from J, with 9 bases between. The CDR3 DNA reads TGCGCCAGCAGTGATATGCTTCTCTCCTATAATTCACCCCTCCACTTT. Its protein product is CASSDMLLSYNSPLHF.

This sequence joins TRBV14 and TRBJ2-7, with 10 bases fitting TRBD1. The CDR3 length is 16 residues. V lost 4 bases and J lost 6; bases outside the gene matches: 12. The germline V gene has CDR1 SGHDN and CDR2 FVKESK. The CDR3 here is CASSPTKGQGTREQYF. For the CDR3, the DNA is TGTGCCAGCAGCCCCACAAAGGGACAGGGGACACGCGAGCAGTACTTC.

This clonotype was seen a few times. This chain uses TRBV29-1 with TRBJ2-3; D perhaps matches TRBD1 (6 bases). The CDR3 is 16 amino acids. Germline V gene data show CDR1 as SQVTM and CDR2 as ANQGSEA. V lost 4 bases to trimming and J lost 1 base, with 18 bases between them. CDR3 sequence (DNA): TGCAGCGTTGCGGGGACCCACAGGGACGGCACAGATACGCAGTATTTT. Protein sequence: CSVAGTHRDGTDTQYF.

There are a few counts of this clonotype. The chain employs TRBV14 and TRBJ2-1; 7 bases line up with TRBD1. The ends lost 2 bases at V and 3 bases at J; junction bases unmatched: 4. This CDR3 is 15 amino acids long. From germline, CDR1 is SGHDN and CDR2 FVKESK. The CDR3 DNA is TGTGCCAGCAGCCAAAGGGGACAGCTCTACAATGAGCAGTTCTTC. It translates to CASSQRGQLYNEQFF.

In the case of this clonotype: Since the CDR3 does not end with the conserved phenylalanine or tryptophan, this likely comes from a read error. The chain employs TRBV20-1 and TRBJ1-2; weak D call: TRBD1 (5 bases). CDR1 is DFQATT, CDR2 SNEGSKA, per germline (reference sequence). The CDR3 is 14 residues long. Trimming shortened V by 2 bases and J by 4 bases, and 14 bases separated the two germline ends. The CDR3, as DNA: TGCAGTGCTAGAAAAGGGAGGGACTCCTATGGCTACACCATC. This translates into CSARKGRDSYGYTI.

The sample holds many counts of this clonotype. The CDR3 loop is CAVKQGAFTDTQYF. CDR3 DNA sequence: TGTGCGGTGAAACAGGGGGCGTTCACAGATACGCAGTATTTT. The chain is built from TRBV7-8 and TRBJ2-3; TRBD1 matches 9 bases. Germline values: CDR1 SGHVS, CDR2 FQNEAQ. The CDR3 has 14 amino acids.

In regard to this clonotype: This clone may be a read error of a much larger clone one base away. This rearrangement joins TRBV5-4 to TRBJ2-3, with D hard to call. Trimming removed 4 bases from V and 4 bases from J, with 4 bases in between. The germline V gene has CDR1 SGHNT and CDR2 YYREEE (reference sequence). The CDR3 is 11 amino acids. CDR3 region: CASSNPDTQYF. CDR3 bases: TGTGCCAGCAGCAACCCAGATACGCAGTATTTT.

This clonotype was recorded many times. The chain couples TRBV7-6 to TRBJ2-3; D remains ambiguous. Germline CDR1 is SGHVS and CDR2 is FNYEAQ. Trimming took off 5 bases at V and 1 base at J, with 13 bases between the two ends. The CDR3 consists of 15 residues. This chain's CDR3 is CASSQQSSGTDTQYF. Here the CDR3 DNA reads TGTGCCAGCAGCCAACAGTCCTCTGGCACAGATACGCAGTATTTT.

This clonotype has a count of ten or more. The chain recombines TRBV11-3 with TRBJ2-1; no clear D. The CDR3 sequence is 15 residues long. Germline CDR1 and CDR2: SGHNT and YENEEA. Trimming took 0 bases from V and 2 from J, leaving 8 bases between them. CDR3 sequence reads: CASSLDIGTYNEQFF. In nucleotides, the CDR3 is TGTGCCAGCAGCTTAGATATAGGTACCTACAATGAGCAGTTCTTC. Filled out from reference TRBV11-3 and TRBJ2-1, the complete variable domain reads EAGVVQSPRYKIIEKKQPVAFWCNPISGHNTLYWYLQNLGQGPELLIRYENEEAVDDSQLPKDRFSAERLKGVDSTLKIQPAELGDSAVYLCASSLDIGTYNEQFFGPGTRLTVL.

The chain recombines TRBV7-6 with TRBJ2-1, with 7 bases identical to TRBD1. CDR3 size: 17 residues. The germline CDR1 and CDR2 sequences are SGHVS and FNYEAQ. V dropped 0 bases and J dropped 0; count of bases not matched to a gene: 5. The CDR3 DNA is TGTGCCAGCAGCTTAGCCCCCGGGACAGCCTCCTACAATGAGCAGTTCTTC. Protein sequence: CASSLAPGTASYNEQFF.

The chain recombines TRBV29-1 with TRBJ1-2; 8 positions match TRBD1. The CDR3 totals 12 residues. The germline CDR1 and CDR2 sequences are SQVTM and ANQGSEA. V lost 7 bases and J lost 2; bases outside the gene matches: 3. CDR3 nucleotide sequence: TGCAGCGGGAGGACAGGGAACTATGGCTACACCTTC. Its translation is CSGRTGNYGYTF. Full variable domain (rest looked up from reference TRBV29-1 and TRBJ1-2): SAVISQKPSRDICQRGTSLTIQCQVDSQVTMMFWYRQQPGQSLTLIATANQGSEATYESGFVIDKFPISRPNLTFSTLTVSNMSPEDSSIYLCSGRTGNYGYTFGSGTRLTVV.

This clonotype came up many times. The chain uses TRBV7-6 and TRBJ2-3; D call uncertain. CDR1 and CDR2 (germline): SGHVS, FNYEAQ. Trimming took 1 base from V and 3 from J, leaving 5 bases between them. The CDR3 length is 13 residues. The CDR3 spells CASSLDVTDTQYF. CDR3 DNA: TGTGCCAGCAGCTTAGACGTAACAGATACGCAGTATTTT.